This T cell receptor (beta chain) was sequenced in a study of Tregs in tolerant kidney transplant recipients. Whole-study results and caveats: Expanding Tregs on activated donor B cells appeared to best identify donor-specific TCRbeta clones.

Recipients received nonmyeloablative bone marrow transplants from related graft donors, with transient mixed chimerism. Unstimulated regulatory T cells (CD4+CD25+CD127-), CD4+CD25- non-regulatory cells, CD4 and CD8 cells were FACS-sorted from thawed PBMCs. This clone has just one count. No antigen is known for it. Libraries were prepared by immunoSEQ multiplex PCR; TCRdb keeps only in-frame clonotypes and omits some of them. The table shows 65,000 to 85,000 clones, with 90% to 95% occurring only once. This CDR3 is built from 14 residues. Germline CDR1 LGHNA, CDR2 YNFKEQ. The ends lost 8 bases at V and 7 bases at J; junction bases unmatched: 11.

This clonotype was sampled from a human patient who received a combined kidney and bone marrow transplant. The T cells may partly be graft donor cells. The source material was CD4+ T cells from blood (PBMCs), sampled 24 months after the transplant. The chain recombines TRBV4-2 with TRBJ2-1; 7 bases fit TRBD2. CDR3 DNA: TGTGCCAGCGGGGCTGGCGGGAGTCGTAATGAGCAGTTCTTC. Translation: CASGAGGSRNEQFF.